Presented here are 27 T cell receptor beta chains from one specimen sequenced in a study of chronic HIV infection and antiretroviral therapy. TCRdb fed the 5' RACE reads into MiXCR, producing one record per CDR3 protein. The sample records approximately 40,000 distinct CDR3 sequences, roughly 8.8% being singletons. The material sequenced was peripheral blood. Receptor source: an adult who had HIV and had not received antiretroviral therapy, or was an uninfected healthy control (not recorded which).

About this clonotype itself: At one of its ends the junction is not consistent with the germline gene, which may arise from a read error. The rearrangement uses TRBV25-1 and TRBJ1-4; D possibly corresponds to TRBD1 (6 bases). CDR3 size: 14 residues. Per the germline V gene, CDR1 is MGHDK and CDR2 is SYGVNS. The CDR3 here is CASSDVGGEEKLSF. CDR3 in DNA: TGTGCCAGCAGTGATGTAGGGGGTGAGGAAAAACTGTCTTTT. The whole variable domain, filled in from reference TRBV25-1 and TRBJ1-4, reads EADIYQTPRYLVIGTGKKITLECSQTMGHDKMYWYQQDPGMELHLIHYSYGVNSTEKGDLSSESTVSRIRTEHFPLTLESARPSHTSQYLCASSDVGGEEKLSFGSGTQLSVL.

The CDR3 sequence: CASSFGRDKNIQYF. The CDR3 bases are TGTGCCAGCAGTTTTGGCAGGGACAAAAACATTCAGTACTTC. This chain links TRBV28 with TRBJ2-4, with TRBD1 as a possible D gene (5 bases). The V end lost 3 bases, the J end lost 3 bases, and 9 bases lay between the germline ends. Germline loops: CDR1 MDHEN, CDR2 SYDVKM. This CDR3 has 14 residues.

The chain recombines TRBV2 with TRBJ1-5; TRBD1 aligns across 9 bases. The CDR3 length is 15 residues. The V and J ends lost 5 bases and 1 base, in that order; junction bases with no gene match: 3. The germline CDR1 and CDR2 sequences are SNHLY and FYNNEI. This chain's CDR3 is CASSSQGASNQPQHF. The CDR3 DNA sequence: TGTGCCAGCAGTTCACAGGGGGCGAGCAATCAGCCCCAGCATTTT.

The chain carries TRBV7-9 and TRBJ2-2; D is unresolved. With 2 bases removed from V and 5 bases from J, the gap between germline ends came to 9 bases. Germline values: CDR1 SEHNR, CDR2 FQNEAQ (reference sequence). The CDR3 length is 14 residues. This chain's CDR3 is CASSLWQATGELFF. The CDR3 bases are TGTGCCAGCAGCTTATGGCAGGCGACCGGGGAGCTGTTTTTT.

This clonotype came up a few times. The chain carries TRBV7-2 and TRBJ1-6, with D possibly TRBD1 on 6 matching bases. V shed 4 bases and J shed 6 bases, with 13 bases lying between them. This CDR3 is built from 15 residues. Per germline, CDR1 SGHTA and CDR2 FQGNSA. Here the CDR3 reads CASSSDSPGNSPLHF. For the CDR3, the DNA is TGTGCCAGCAGCTCGGACAGCCCGGGTAATTCACCCCTCCACTTT.

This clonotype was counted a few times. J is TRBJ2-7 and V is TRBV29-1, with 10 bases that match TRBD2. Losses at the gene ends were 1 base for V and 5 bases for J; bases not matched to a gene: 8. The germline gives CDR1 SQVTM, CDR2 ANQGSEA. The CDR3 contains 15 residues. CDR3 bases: TGCAGCGTTGAAGGGACTAGCGGTTCTCGGGACGAGCAGTACTTC. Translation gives CSVEGTSGSRDEQYF.

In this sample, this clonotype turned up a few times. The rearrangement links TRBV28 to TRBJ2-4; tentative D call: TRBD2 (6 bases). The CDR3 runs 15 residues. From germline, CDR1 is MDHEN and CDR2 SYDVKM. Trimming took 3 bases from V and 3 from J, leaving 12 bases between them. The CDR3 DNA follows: TGTGCCAGCAGTTTCGGGGGAGTCGGCAAAAACATTCAGTACTTC. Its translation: CASSFGGVGKNIQYF.

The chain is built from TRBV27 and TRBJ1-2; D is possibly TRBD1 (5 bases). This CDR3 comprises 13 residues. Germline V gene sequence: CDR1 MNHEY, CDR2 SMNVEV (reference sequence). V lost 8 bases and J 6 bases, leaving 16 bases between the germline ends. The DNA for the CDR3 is TGTGCCAGCCGGCGTGGGGGGTCGGATGGCTACACCTTC. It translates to CASRRGGSDGYTF.

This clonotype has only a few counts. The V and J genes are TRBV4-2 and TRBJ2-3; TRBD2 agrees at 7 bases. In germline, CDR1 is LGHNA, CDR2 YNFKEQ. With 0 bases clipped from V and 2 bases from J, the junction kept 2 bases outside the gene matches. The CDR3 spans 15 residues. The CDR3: CASSQDGRATDTQYF. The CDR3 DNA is TGTGCCAGCAGCCAAGATGGGAGGGCCACAGATACGCAGTATTTT.

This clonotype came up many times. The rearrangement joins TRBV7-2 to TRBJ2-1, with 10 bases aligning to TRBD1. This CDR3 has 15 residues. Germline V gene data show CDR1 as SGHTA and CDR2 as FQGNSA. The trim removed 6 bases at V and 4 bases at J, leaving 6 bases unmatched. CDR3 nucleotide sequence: TGTGCCAGCAGACCTCGACAGGGGGCTTACAATGAGCAGTTCTTC. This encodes CASRPRQGAYNEQFF. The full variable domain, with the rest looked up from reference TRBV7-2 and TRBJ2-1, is GAGVSQSPSNKVTEKGKDVELRCDPISGHTALYWYRQSLGQGLEFLIYFQGNSAPDKSGLPSDRFSAERTGGSVSTLTIQRTQQEDSAVYLCASRPRQGAYNEQFFGPGTRLTVL.

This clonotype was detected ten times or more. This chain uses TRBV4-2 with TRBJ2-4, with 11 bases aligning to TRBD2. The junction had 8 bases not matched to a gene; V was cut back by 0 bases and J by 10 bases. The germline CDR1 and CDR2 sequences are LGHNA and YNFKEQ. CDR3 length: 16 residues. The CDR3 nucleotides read TGTGCCAGCAGCCAAGATTTAGCGGGAGGGCTAGGGATTCAGTACTTC. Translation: CASSQDLAGGLGIQYF.

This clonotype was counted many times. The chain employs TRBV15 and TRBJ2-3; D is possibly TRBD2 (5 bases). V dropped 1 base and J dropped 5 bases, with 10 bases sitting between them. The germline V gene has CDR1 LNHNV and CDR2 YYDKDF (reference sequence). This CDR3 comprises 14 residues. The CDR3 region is CATSRGWAGDTQYF. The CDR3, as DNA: TGTGCCACCAGCAGAGGGTGGGCGGGAGATACGCAGTATTTT.

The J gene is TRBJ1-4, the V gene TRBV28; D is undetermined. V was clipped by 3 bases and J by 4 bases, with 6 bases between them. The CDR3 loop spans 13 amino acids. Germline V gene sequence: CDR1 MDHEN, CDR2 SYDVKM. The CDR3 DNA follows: TGTGCCAGCAGTTTTCGGGTTAATGAAAAACTGTTTTTT. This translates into CASSFRVNEKLFF.

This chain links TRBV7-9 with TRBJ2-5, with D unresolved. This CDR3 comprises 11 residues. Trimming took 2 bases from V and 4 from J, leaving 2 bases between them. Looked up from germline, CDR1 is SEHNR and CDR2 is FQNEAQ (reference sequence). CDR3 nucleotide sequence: TGTGCCAGCAGCTTATTAGAGACCCAGTACTTC. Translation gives CASSLLETQYF.

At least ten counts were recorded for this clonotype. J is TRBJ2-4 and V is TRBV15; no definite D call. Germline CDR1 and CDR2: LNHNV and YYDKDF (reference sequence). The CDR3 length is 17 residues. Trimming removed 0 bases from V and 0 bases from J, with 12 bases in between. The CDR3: CATSRDNALLAKNIQYF. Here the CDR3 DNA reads TGTGCCACCAGCAGAGATAATGCTCTTCTAGCCAAAAACATTCAGTACTTC.

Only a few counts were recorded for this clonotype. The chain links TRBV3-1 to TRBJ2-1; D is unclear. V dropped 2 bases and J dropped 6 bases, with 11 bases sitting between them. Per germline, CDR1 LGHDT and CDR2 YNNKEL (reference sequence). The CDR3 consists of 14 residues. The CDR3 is CASSQPPQGNEQFF. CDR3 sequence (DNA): TGTGCCAGCAGCCAACCTCCCCAAGGCAATGAGCAGTTCTTC.

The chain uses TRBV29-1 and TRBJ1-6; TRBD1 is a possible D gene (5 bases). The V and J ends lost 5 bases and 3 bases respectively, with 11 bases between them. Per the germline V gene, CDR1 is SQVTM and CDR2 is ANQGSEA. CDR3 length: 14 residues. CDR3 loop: CSVKGSNYNSPLHF. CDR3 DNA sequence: TGCAGCGTTAAGGGGTCAAACTATAATTCACCCCTCCACTTT.

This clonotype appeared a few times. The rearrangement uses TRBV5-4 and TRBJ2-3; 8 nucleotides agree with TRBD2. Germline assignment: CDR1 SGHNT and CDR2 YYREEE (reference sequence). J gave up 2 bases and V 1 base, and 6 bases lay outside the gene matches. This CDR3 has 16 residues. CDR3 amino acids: CASSLMVAGPTDTQYF. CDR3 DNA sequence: TGTGCCAGCAGCTTGATGGTAGCGGGGCCCACAGATACGCAGTATTTT.

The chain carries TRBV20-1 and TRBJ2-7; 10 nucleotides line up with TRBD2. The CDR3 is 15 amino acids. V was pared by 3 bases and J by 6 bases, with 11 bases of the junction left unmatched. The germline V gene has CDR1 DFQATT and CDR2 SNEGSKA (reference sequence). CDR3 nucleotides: TGCAGTGCTAGCCCCGGGACTAGCGCGGCGGGCGAGCAGTACTTC. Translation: CSASPGTSAAGEQYF.

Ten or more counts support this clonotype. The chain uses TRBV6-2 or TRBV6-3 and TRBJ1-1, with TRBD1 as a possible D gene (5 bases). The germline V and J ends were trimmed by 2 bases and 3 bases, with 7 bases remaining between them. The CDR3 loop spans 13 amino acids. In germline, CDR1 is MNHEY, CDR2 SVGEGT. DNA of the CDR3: TGTGCCAGCAGTTACGACAGCCACACTGAAGCTTTCTTT. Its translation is CASSYDSHTEAFF.

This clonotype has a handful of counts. This chain's CDR3 is CASSLGLAGTDTQYF. In DNA form, the CDR3 reads TGTGCCAGCAGTTTAGGACTAGCGGGCACAGATACGCAGTATTTT. This chain uses TRBV12-3 or TRBV12-4 with TRBJ2-3; TRBD2 matches 9 bases. Trimming cost V 1 base and J 1 base; bases outside gene matches: 0. CDR3 length equals 15 residues.

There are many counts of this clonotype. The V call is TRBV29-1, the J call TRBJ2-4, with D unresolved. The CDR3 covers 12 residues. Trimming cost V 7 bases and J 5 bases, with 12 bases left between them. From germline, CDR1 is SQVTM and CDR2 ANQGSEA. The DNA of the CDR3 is TGCAGCGAGTTTGGACCTGAAAACATTCAGTACTTC. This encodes CSEFGPENIQYF. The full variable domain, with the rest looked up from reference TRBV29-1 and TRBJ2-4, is SAVISQKPSRDICQRGTSLTIQCQVDSQVTMMFWYRQQPGQSLTLIATANQGSEATYESGFVIDKFPISRPNLTFSTLTVSNMSPEDSSIYLCSEFGPENIQYFGAGTRLSVL.

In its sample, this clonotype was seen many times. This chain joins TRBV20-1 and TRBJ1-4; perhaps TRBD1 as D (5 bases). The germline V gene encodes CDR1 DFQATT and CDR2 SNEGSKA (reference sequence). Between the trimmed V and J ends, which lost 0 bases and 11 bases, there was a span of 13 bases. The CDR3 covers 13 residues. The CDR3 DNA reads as TGCAGTGCTAGAGACAGGGATCTGGATAAACTGTTTTTT. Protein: CSARDRDLDKLFF.

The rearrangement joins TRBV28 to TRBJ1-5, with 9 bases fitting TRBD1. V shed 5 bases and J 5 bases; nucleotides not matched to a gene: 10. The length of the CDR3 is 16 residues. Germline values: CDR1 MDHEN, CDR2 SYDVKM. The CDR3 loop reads CASSPHTGGADQPQHF. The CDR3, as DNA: TGTGCCAGCAGTCCACATACAGGGGGCGCGGATCAGCCCCAGCATTTT. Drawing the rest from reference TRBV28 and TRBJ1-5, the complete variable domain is DVKVTQSSRYLVKRTGEKVFLECVQDMDHENMFWYRQDPGLGLRLIYFSYDVKMKEKGDIPEGYSVSREKKERFSLILESASTNQTSMYLCASSPHTGGADQPQHFGDGTRLSIL.

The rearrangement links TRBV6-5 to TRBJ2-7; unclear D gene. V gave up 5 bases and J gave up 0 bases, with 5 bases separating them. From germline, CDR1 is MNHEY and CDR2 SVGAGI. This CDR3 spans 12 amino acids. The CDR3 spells CASSGVSYEQYF. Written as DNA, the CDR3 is TGTGCCAGCAGTGGGGTCTCCTACGAGCAGTACTTC.

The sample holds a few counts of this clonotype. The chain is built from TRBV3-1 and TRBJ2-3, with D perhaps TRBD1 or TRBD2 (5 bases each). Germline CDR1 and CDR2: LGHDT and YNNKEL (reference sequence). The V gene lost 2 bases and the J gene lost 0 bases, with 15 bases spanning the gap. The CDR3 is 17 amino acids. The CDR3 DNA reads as TGTGCCAGCAGCCAAACCCAGGGAGCGACTAGCACAGATACGCAGTATTTT. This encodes CASSQTQGATSTDTQYF.

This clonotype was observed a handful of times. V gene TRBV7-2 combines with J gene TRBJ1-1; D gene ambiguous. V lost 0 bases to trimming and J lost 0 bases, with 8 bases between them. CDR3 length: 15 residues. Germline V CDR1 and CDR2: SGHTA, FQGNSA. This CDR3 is CASSLAIGMNTEAFF. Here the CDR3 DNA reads TGTGCCAGCAGCTTAGCGATAGGAATGAACACTGAAGCTTTCTTT.